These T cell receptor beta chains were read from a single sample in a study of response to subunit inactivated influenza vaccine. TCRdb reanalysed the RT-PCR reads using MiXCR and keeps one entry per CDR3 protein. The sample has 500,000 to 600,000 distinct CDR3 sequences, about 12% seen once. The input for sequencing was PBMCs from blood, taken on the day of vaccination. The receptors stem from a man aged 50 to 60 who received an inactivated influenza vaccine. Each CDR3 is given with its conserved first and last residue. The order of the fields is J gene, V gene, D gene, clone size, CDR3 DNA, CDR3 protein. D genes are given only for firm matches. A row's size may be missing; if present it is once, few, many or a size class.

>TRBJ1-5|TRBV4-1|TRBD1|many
TGCGCCAGCAGCCACCAACAGGGGATTCAGCCCCAGCATTTT
CASSHQQGIQPQHF
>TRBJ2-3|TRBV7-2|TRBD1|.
TGTGCCAGCAGCTCTGACAGGGGCGGCCCAAGGGCGCAGTATTTT
CASSSDRGGPRAQYF
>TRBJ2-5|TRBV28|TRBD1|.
TGTGCCAGCACCAGGGACAGGTCTTGGGAGACCCAGTACTTC
CASTRDRSWETQYF
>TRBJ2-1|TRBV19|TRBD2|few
TGTGCCAGTAGTATGGCTAGCGGGGGGTACAATGAGCAGTTCTTC
CASSMASGGYNEQFF
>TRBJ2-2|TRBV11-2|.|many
TGTGCCAGCCGAAGTTTACGGTTCGCGAACACCGGGGAGCTGTTTTTT
CASRSLRFANTGELFF
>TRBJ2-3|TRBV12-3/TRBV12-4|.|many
TGTGCCAGCAGTTTGGAACCGGAGATCACAGATACGCAGTATTTT
CASSLEPEITDTQYF
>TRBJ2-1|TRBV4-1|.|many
TGCGCCAGCAGCCAAGATCCGGACAGCTCCTACAATGAGCAGTTCTTC
CASSQDPDSSYNEQFF
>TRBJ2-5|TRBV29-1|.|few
TGCAGCGTTGGTGTGGTGTACCAAGAGACCCAGTACTTC
CSVGVVYQETQYF
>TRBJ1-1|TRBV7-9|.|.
TGTGCCAGCAGCTTAGTTTGGTCTGAAGCTTTCTTT
CASSLVWSEAFF
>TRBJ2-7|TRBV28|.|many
TGTGCCAGCAAAACAGCCACTGATACCTACGAGCAGTACTTC
CASKTATDTYEQYF
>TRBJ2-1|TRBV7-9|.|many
TGTGCCAGCAGCCCCCCTTTAGTCCGCAATGAGCAGTTCTTC
CASSPPLVRNEQFF
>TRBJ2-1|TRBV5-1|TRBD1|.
TGCGCCAGCACCGGGACAGACCTCAGGGAGCAGTTCTTC
CASTGTDLREQFF
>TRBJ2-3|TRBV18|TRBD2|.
TGTGCCAGCTCACCACCAGGACTAGCGGGAATAGAGGTCGATACGCAGTATTTT
CASSPPGLAGIEVDTQYF
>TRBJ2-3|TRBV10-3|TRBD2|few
TGTGCCATCAGTGCCGGACTAGCGGTCCCAGATACGCAGTATTTT
CAISAGLAVPDTQYF
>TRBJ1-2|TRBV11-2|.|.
TGTGCCAGCAGCTTAGGTCAGACGCTTAACTATGGCTACACCTTC
CASSLGQTLNYGYTF
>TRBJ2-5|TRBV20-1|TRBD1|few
TGCAGTGCTAGAAAACTGACAGGGAACCCAGGGACCCAGTACTTC
CSARKLTGNPGTQYF
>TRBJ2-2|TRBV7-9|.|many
TGTGCCAGCAGCCTGGTCAGCGGCGGGGAGCTGTTTTTT
CASSLVSGGELFF
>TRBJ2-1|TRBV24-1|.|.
TGTGCCACCAGTGAGTGGGGTAATGAGCAGTTCTTC
CATSEWGNEQFF
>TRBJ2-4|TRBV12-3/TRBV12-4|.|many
TGTGCCAGCAGTTCCCGGGACGCCAAAAACATTCAGTACTTC
CASSSRDAKNIQYF
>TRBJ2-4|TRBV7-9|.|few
TGTGCCAGCAGCTTAAACGCTGTAGGCAAAAACATTCAGTACTTC
CASSLNAVGKNIQYF
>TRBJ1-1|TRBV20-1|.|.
TGCAGTGCCCTAATGAACACTGAAGCTTTCTTT
CSALMNTEAFF
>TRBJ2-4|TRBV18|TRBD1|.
TGTGCCAGCTCACCGGGACAGGGGTTGAACATTCAGTACTTC
CASSPGQGLNIQYF
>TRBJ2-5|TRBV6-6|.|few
TGTGCCAGCAGTTACGGACACCGTGAGACCCAGTACTTC
CASSYGHRETQYF
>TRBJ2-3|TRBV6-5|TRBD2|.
TGTGCCAGCAGTTACGGACTAGCGGGGGGCACAGATACGCAGTATTTT
CASSYGLAGGTDTQYF
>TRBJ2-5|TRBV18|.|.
TGTGCCAGCTCACGATCCGGGACACACCAAGAGACCCAGTACTTC
CASSRSGTHQETQYF
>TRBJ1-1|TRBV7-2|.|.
TGTGCCAGCAGCGGATCCCGGGGGGAAACTGAAGCTTTCTTT
CASSGSRGETEAFF
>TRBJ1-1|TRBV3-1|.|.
TGTGCCAGCAGCGGTCCGGGCAATGAAGCTTTCTTT
CASSGPGNEAFF
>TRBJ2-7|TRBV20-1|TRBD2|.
TGCAGTGCTAGATCTAGGAACTTAGCGGGAGCCTACGAGCAGTACTTC
CSARSRNLAGAYEQYF